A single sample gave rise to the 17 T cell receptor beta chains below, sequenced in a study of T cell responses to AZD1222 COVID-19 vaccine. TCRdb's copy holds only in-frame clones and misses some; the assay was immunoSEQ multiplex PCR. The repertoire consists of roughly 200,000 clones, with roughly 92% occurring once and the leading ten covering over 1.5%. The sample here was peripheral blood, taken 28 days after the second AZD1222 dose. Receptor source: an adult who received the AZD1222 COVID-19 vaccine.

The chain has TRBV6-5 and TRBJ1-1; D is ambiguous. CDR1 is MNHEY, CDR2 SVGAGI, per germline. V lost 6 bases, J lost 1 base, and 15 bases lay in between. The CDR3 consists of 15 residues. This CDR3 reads CASSGLGWGNTEAFF. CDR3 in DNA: TGTGCCAGCAGCGGCCTTGGTTGGGGGAACACTGAAGCTTTCTTT.

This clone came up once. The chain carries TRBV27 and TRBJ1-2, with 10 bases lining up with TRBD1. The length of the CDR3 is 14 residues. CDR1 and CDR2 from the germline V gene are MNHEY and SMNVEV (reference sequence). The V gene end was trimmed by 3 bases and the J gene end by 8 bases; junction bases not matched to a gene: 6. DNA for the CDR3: TGTGCCAGCAGTTTGTCCGGGACAGGGGAGGGCTACACCTTC. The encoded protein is CASSLSGTGEGYTF.

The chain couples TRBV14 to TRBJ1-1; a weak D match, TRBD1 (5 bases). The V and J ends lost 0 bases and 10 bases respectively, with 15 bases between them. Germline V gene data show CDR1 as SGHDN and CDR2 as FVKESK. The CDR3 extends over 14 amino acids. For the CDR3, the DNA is TGTGCCAGCAGCCAAGATGGGGCAGGTACGAGAGCTTTCTTT. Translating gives CASSQDGAGTRAFF.

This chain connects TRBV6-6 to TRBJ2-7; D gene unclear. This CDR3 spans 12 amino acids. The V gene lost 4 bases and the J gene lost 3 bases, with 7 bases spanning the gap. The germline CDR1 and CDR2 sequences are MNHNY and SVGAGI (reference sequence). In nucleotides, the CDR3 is TGTGCCAGCAGTTCCCCTGGCTACGAGCAGTACTTC. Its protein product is CASSSPGYEQYF.

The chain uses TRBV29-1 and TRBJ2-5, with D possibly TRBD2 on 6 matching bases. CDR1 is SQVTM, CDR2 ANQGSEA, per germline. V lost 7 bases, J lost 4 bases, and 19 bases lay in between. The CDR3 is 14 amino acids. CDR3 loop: CSATGTYGGETQYF. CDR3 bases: TGCAGCGCCACCGGGACGTACGGGGGAGAGACCCAGTACTTC.

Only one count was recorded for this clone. The CDR3 DNA reads TGTGCCAGCAGTTACTCCGGGACCTCAGCCAAAAACATTCAGTACTTC. It translates to CASSYSGTSAKNIQYF. The chain links TRBV6-2 or TRBV6-3 to TRBJ2-4; either TRBD1 or TRBD2 may fit D (5 bases each). Trimming removed 0 bases from V and 0 bases from J, with 9 bases in between. Germline CDR1 MNHEY, CDR2 SVGEGT. The CDR3 runs 16 residues.

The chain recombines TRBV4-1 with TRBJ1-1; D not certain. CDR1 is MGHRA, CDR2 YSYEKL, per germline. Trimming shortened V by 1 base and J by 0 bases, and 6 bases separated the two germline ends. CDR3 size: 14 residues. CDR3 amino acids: CASSQGGVNTEAFF. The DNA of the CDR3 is TGCGCCAGCAGCCAAGGCGGGGTGAACACTGAAGCTTTCTTT.

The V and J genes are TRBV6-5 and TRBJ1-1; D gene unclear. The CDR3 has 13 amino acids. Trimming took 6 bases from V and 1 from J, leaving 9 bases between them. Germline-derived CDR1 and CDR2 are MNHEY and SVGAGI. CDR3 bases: TGTGCCAGCAGACCTTGGCAGAACACTGAAGCTTTCTTT. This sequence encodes CASRPWQNTEAFF.

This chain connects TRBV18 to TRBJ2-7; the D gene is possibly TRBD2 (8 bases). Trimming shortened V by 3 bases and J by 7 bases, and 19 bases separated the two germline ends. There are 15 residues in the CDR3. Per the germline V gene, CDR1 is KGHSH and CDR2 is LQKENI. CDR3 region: CASSPVGGGTVEQYF. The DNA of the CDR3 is TGTGCCAGCTCACCTGTCGGGGGGGGGACAGTAGAGCAGTACTTC.

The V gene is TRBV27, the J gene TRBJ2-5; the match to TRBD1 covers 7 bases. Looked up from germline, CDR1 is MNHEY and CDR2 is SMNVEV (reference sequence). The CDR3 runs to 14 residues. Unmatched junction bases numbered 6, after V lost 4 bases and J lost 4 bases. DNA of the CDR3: TGTGCCAGCAGTTCACGACAGGGCGGAGAGACCCAGTACTTC. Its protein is CASSSRQGGETQYF.

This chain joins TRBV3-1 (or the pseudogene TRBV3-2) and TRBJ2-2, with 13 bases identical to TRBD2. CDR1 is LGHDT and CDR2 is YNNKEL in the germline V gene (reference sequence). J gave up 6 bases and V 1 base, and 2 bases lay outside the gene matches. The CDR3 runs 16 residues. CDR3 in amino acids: CASSQGLAGGPGELFF. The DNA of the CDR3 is TGTGCCAGCAGCCAAGGACTAGCGGGAGGCCCCGGGGAGCTGTTTTTT.

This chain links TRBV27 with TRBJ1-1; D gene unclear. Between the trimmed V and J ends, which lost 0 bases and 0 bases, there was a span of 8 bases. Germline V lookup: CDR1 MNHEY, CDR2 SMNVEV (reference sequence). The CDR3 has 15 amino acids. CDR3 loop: CASSLSPKMNTEAFF. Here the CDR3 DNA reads TGTGCCAGCAGTTTATCGCCTAAAATGAACACTGAAGCTTTCTTT.

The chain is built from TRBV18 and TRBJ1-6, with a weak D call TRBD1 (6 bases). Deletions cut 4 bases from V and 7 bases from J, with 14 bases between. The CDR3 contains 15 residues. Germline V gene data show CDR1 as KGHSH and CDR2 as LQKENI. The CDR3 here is CASSLSGAHNSPLHF. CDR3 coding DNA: TGTGCCAGCTCACTCTCAGGGGCTCACAATTCACCCCTCCACTTT.

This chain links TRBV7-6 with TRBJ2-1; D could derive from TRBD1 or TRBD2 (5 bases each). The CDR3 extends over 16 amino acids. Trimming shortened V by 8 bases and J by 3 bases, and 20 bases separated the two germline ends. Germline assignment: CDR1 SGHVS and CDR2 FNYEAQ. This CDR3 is CASDPKLRGDYNEQFF. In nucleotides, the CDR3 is TGTGCCAGCGATCCCAAATTGAGGGGTGACTACAATGAGCAGTTCTTC.

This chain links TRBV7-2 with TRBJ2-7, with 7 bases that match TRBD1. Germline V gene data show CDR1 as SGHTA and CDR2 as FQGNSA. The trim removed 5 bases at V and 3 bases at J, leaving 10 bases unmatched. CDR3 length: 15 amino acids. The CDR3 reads CASSPSPRQGYEQYF. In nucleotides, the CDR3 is TGTGCCAGCAGCCCCTCCCCCAGACAGGGCTACGAGCAGTACTTC.

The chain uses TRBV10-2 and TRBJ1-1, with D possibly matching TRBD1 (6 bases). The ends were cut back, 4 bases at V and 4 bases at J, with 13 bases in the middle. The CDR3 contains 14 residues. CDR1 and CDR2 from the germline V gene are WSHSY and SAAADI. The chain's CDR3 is CASSVTGAVTEAFF. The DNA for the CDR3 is TGCGCCAGCAGTGTTACGGGGGCAGTCACTGAAGCTTTCTTT.

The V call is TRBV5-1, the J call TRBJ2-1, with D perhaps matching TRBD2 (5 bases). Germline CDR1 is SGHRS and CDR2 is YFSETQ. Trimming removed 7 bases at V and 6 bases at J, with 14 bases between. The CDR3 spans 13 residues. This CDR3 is CASGLPGPNEQFF. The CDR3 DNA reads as TGCGCCAGCGGACTTCCTGGTCCCAATGAGCAGTTCTTC.